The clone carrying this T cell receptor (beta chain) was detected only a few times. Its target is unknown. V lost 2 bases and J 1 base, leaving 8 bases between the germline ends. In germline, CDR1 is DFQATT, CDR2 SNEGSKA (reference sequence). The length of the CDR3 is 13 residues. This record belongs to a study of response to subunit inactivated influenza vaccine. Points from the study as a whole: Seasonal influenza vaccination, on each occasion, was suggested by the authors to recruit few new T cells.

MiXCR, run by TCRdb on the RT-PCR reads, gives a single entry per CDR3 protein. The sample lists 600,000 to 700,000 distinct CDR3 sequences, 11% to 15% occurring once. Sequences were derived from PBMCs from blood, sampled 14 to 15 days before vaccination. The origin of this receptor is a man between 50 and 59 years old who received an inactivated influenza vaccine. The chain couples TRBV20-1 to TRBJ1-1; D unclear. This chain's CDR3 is CSARSRGNTEAFF. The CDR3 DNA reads TGCAGTGCTAGAAGCAGAGGGAACACTGAAGCTTTCTTT.